A single sample is the source of the 26 T cell receptor beta chains below, sequenced in a study of metastatic and nonmetastatic thyroid tumors. TCRdb reanalyzed the PCR reads with MiXCR. The sample records more than 10,000 clones, around a quarter being singletons. All patients were untreated before thyroid surgery. The specimen sequenced was tumor tissue. Receptors were obtained from a female donor with papillary thyroid cancer or a benign thyroid nodule (not recorded which). Some clones in this sample may be carry-over from other donors' samples.

The V and J genes are TRBV7-3 and TRBJ2-3; 11 positions agree with TRBD2. The J segment lost 3 bases and the V segment lost 0 bases, leaving 8 bases of the junction unmatched. CDR1 SGHTA and CDR2 FQGTGA come from the germline V gene. CDR3 length: 18 residues. The CDR3: CASSLTQIAGGPTDTQYF. Here the CDR3 DNA reads TGTGCCAGCAGCTTAACCCAAATAGCGGGAGGGCCAACAGATACGCAGTATTTT.

This clone was seen at least ten times. The chain is built from TRBV5-1 and TRBJ2-2; 10 positions match TRBD2. The J segment lost 6 bases and the V segment lost 4 bases, leaving 12 bases of the junction unmatched. Germline CDR1 SGHRS, CDR2 YFSETQ. The CDR3 length is 17 residues. The chain's CDR3 is CASSAGVGLAFSGELFF. DNA for the CDR3: TGCGCCAGCAGCGCTGGAGTGGGACTAGCGTTTTCCGGGGAGCTGTTTTTT.

This chain connects TRBV28 to TRBJ1-1; D is undetermined. Germline V CDR1 and CDR2: MDHEN, SYDVKM. V shed 4 bases and J shed 5 bases, with 8 bases lying between them. The CDR3 is 12 residues long. The chain's CDR3 is CASSSVVTEAFF. DNA of the CDR3: TGTGCCAGCAGTTCAGTGGTTACTGAAGCTTTCTTT.

The chain links TRBV11-1 to TRBJ2-1, with TRBD2 matching 7 bases. CDR1 is SGHAT, CDR2 FQDESV, per germline (reference sequence). V lost 5 bases and J lost 1; bases outside the gene matches: 11. The CDR3 loop spans 17 amino acids. Written as DNA, the CDR3 is TGTGCCAGCAGCCGAGACGCGGGAGTACGATCCTACAATGAGCAGTTCTTC. Its protein is CASSRDAGVRSYNEQFF.

The V and J genes are TRBV30 and TRBJ1-1; D unclear. This CDR3 spans 13 amino acids. The germline V gene has CDR1 GTSNPN and CDR2 SVGIG (reference sequence). V gave up 1 base and J gave up 5 bases, with 11 bases separating them. CDR3 sequence reads: CAWSGSGDTEAFF. CDR3 in DNA: TGTGCCTGGAGTGGTTCCGGGGATACTGAAGCTTTCTTT.

This chain uses TRBV28 with TRBJ2-3; the D is unclear. CDR3 length: 13 amino acids. Germline lookup yields CDR1 MDHEN and CDR2 SYDVKM. The V gene lost 5 bases and the J gene lost 2 bases, with 8 bases spanning the gap. Here the CDR3 DNA reads TGTGCCAGCAGTCCCACCCCCACAGATACGCAGTATTTT. It is translated as CASSPTPTDTQYF.

This clone was recorded at least ten times. The chain has TRBV5-1 and TRBJ1-4; TRBD1 matches at 8 bases. The germline CDR1 and CDR2 sequences are SGHRS and YFSETQ. V shed 4 bases, J shed 3 bases, and the junction held 5 bases outside the gene matches. The CDR3 consists of 15 residues. The CDR3 sequence: CASSAKQGANEKLFF. The CDR3 region has the DNA TGCGCCAGCAGCGCTAAACAGGGGGCTAATGAAAAACTGTTTTTT.

DNA for the CDR3: TGTGCCAGTAGTATTTGGGGGAACACTGAAGCTTTCTTT. It yields the protein CASSIWGNTEAFF. The chain is built from TRBV19 and TRBJ1-1; D gene unclear. Trimming stripped 3 bases from V and 1 base from J, with 6 bases between. CDR3 length equals 13 residues. The germline gives CDR1 LNHDA, CDR2 SQIVND (reference sequence).

This clone has at least ten counts. The chain has TRBV29-1 and TRBJ2-2; no clear D gene. The length of the CDR3 is 14 residues. CDR1 SQVTM and CDR2 ANQGSEA come from the germline V gene. Trimming shortened V by 4 bases and J by 6 bases, and 15 bases separated the two germline ends. CDR3 residues: CSVVYLTGPGELFF. CDR3 in DNA: TGCAGCGTTGTCTATCTTACGGGTCCCGGGGAGCTGTTTTTT.

This clone was recorded at least ten times. The chain employs TRBV29-1 and TRBJ2-7; no clear D. CDR3 length: 12 residues. The V end was cut by 5 bases, the J end by 4 bases, with 12 bases between. Looked up from germline, CDR1 is SQVTM and CDR2 is ANQGSEA. CDR3 in amino acids: CSVSVNFYEQYF. The CDR3 coding sequence is TGCAGCGTTTCGGTCAACTTTTACGAGCAGTACTTC.

This clone was observed many times. The chain recombines TRBV7-6 with TRBJ2-2; D unclear. CDR1 SGHVS and CDR2 FNYEAQ come from the germline V gene. The CDR3 is 15 amino acids. Deletions cut 0 bases from V and 0 bases from J, with 5 bases between. This CDR3 is CASSLAATNTGELFF. The CDR3 nucleotides read TGTGCCAGCAGCTTAGCGGCTACGAACACCGGGGAGCTGTTTTTT.

With regard to this clone: Other DNA sequences in this sample translate to the same CDR3. V gene TRBV24-1 combines with J gene TRBJ2-1; D may be TRBD1 or TRBD2 (5 bases each). Trimming left V 5 bases short and J 4 bases short, with 14 bases between. Germline V gene sequence: CDR1 KGHDR, CDR2 SFDVKD. The CDR3 is 15 residues long. The CDR3 spells CATSASAGGYNEQFF. CDR3 DNA: TGTGCCACCAGTGCGTCAGCTGGGGGATACAATGAGCAGTTCTTC.

In this sample, this clone turned up many times. V gene TRBV19 combines with J gene TRBJ2-4; tentatively, D is TRBD2 (5 bases). Germline V gene lookup returns CDR1 LNHDA and CDR2 SQIVND (reference sequence). V lost 4 bases to trimming and J lost 1 base, with 11 bases between them. The CDR3 is made up of 15 amino acids. The CDR3 protein is CASSTPRRAKNIQYF. CDR3 coding DNA: TGTGCCAGTAGTACCCCAAGGAGGGCCAAAAACATTCAGTACTTC. The full variable domain, completed using reference TRBV19 and TRBJ2-4, is DGGITQSPKYLFRKEGQNVTLSCEQNLNHDAMYWYRQDPGQGLRLIYYSQIVNDFQKGDIAEGYSVSREKKESFPLTVTSAQKNPTAFYLCASSTPRRAKNIQYFGAGTRLSVL.

This clone was seen ten or more times. The chain is built from TRBV24-1 and TRBJ2-1; D tentatively reads TRBD1 or TRBD2 (5 bases each). Germline V gene sequence: CDR1 KGHDR, CDR2 SFDVKD. This CDR3 is 15 amino acids long. V dropped 4 bases and J dropped 4 bases, with 13 bases sitting between them. CDR3: CATSELGAPYNEQFF. The CDR3 bases are TGTGCCACCAGTGAACTCGGGGCCCCATACAATGAGCAGTTCTTC.

This clone was seen repeatedly, ten times or more. This sequence joins TRBV4-2 and TRBJ2-3; D is ambiguous. Per germline, CDR1 LGHNA and CDR2 YNFKEQ. Between the trimmed V and J ends, which lost 0 bases and 0 bases, there was a span of 7 bases. The CDR3 has 15 residues. The CDR3 reads CASSQEKTSTDTQYF. The CDR3 coding sequence is TGTGCCAGCAGCCAAGAGAAGACTAGCACAGATACGCAGTATTTT.

The chain uses TRBV6-1 and TRBJ2-2; 8 nucleotides align to TRBD1. CDR3 length: 14 residues. With 6 bases clipped from V and 0 bases from J, the junction kept 0 bases outside the gene matches. Germline lookup yields CDR1 MNHNS and CDR2 SASEGT. CDR3: CASRQGANTGELFF. As DNA, the CDR3 is TGTGCCAGCAGACAGGGGGCGAACACCGGGGAGCTGTTTTTT.

This chain uses TRBV30 with TRBJ2-7; 7 nucleotides match TRBD2. In germline, CDR1 is GTSNPN, CDR2 SVGIG (reference sequence). This CDR3 contains 15 residues. V was pared by 4 bases and J by 2 bases, with 11 bases of the junction left unmatched. In nucleotides, the CDR3 is TGTGCCTGGAAAAGAGGGGCGGGAGCCGCCTACGAGCAGTACTTC. It specifies CAWKRGAGAAYEQYF.

The gene calls are TRBV15 and TRBJ1-2; 10 bases line up with TRBD1. V lost 5 bases and J lost 0; bases outside the gene matches: 12. The CDR3 sequence is 18 residues long. In germline, CDR1 is LNHNV, CDR2 YYDKDF (reference sequence). CDR3 sequence (DNA): TGTGCCACCAGCGGAATCCGGGACAGGGGCCGTGCTAACTATGGCTACACCTTC. This encodes CATSGIRDRGRANYGYTF.

This clone is categorized as medium-sized. This rearrangement joins TRBV6-1 to TRBJ2-7; no clear D. V shed 6 bases and J shed 5 bases, with 14 bases lying between them. The CDR3 spans 13 residues. Germline values: CDR1 MNHNS, CDR2 SASEGT. CDR3 coding DNA: TGTGCCAGCAGCCGGGTCCTTTTGAACGAGCAGTACTTC. Its protein product is CASSRVLLNEQYF.

Only one count was recorded for this clone. The J gene is TRBJ1-4, the V gene TRBV5-1; 7 nucleotides align to TRBD1. CDR3 length equals 14 residues. Germline V lookup: CDR1 SGHRS, CDR2 YFSETQ. The V and J ends lost 4 bases and 8 bases, in that order; junction bases with no gene match: 8. CDR3 loop: CASSPQGEQEKLFF. The CDR3 DNA follows: TGCGCCAGCAGCCCGCAGGGGGAACAAGAAAAACTGTTTTTT.

There are many counts of this clone. This chain connects TRBV7-9 to TRBJ2-7; tentative D call: TRBD2 (6 bases). Germline CDR1 reads SEHNR; CDR2 reads FQNEAQ (reference sequence). CDR3 length: 13 residues. Trimming cost V 4 bases and J 7 bases, with 14 bases left between them. The CDR3 sequence: CASSYRGSREQYF. CDR3 coding DNA: TGTGCCAGCAGCTACCGGGGGTCTAGGGAGCAGTACTTC.

By share of the sample, this clone is medium-sized. The chain employs TRBV2 and TRBJ2-7; 11 positions match TRBD1. Germline V lookup: CDR1 SNHLY, CDR2 FYNNEI. With V trimmed by 8 bases and J by 2 bases, 8 bases remained unmatched. CDR3 length: 15 residues. The chain's CDR3 is CASVRGQGAPYEQYF. CDR3 coding DNA: TGTGCCAGCGTCCGAGGACAGGGGGCTCCCTACGAGCAGTACTTC.

This clone was detected ten times or more. The chain has TRBV7-8 and TRBJ2-7; 8 bases fit TRBD2. Germline V gene lookup returns CDR1 SGHVS and CDR2 FQNEAQ. CDR3 length: 15 amino acids. Trimming took 3 bases from V and 7 from J; bases not matched to a gene: 11. CDR3 DNA sequence: TGTGCCAGCAGCTTGGGGGCGGGAGGAGTGGAAGAGCAGTACTTC. It specifies CASSLGAGGVEEQYF.

A note on this clone: A much larger clone differs from this one at a single base, so this may be a read error. Other DNA sequences in this sample translate to the same CDR3. This rearrangement joins TRBV5-4 to TRBJ1-2; TRBD1 matches 9 bases. Germline values: CDR1 SGHNT, CDR2 YYREEE (reference sequence). This CDR3 contains 14 residues. The CDR3 loop is CASSAGQGIGGYTF. The CDR3 DNA reads as TGCGCCAGCAGCGCCGGACAGGGGATTGGAGGCTACACCTTC.

This clone showed up just a few times. The V and J genes are TRBV6-4 and TRBJ2-2, with no clear D. This CDR3 has 12 amino acids. The germline V gene encodes CDR1 MRHNA and CDR2 SNTAGT. Between the trimmed V and J ends, which lost 3 bases and 9 bases, there was a span of 8 bases. In DNA, the CDR3 is TGTGCCAGCAGTGATGAGGAACGGGAGCTGTTTTTT. This translates into CASSDEERELFF.

For this clone: Its ends do not fully match the called genes, so a read error is possible. The chain uses TRBV29-1 and TRBJ2-5, with D perhaps matching TRBD2 (5 bases). CDR1 is SQVTM, CDR2 ANQGSEA, per germline. The length of the CDR3 is 12 residues. The CDR3, as DNA: TGCAGCGCGGGGTGGGCTCAAGAGATCCAGTACTTC. This encodes CSAGWAQEIQYF.